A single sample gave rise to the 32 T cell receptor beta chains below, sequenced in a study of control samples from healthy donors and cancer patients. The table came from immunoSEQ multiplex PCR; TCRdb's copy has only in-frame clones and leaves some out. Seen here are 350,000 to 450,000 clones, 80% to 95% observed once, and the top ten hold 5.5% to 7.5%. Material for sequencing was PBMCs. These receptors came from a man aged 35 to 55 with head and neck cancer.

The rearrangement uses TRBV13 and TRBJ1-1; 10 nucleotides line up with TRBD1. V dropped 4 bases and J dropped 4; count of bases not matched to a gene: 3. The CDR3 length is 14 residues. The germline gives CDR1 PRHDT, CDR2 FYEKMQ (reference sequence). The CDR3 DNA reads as TGTGCCAGCAGCTCTCGGGACAGGGGCACTGAAGCTTTCTTT. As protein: CASSSRDRGTEAFF.

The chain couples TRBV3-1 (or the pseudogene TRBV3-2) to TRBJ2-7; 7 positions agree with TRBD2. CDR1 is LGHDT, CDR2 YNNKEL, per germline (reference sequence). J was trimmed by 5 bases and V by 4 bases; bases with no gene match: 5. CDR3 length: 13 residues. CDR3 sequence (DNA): TGTGCCAGCAGCCTAAGGCTAGCGGACGAGCAGTACTTC. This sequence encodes CASSLRLADEQYF.

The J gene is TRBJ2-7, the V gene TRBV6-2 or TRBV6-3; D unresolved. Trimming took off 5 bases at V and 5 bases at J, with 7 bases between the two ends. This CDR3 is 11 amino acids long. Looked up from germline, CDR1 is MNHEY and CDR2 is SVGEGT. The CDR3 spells CASSMINEQYF. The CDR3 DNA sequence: TGTGCCAGCAGTATGATTAACGAGCAGTACTTC.

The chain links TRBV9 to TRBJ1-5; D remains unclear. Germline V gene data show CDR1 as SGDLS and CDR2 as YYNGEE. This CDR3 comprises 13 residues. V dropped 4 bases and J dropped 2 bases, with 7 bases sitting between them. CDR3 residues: CASSPLGNQPQHF. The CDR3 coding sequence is TGTGCCAGCAGCCCTCTCGGCAATCAGCCCCAGCATTTT.

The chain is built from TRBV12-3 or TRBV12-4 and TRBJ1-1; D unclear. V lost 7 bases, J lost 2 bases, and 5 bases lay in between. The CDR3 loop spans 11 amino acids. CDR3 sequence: CASKINTEAFF. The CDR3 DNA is TGTGCCAGCAAAATAAACACTGAAGCTTTCTTT.

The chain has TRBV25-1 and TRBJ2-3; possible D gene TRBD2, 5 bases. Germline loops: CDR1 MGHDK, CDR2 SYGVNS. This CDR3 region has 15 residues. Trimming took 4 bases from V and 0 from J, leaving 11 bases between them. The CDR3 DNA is TGTGCCAGCAGTGCGGGGTTTCATAGCACAGATACGCAGTATTTT. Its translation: CASSAGFHSTDTQYF.

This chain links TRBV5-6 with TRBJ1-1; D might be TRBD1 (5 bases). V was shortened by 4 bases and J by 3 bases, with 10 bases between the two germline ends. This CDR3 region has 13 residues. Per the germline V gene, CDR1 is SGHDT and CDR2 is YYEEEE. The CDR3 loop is CASSGGTYTEAFF. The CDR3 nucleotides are TGTGCCAGCAGCGGTGGGACCTACACTGAAGCTTTCTTT.

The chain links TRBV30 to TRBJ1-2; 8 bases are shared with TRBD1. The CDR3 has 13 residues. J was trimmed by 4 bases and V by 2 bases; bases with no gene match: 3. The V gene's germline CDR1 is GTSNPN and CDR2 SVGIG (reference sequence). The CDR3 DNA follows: TGTGCCTGGAGTCCAGGGGGCAGCTATGGCTACACCTTC. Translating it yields CAWSPGGSYGYTF.

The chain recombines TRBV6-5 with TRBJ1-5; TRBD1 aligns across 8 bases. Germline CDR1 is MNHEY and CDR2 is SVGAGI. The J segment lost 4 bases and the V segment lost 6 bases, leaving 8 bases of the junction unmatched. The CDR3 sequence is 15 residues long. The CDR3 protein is CASRPGQAPNQPQHF. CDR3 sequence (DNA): TGTGCCAGCAGGCCGGGACAGGCCCCAAATCAGCCCCAGCATTTT.

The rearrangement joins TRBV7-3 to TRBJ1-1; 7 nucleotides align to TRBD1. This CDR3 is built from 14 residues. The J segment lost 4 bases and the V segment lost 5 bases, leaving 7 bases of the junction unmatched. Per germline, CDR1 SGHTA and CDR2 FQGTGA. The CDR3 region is CASSRDRVSTEAFF. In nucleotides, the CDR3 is TGTGCCAGCAGCAGAGACAGGGTTAGCACTGAAGCTTTCTTT.

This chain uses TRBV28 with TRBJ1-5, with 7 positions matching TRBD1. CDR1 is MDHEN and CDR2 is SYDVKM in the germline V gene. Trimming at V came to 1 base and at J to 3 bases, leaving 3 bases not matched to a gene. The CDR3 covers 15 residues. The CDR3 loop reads CASSLSGGSNQPQHF. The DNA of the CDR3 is TGTGCCAGCAGTTTATCAGGGGGATCCAATCAGCCCCAGCATTTT.

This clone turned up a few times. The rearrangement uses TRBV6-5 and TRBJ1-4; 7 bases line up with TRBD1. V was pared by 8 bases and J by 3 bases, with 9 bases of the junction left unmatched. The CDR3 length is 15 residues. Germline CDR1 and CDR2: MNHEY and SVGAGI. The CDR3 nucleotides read TGTGCCAGCCAGGGGGGGGCCATAGCTAATGAAAAACTGTTTTTT. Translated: CASQGGAIANEKLFF.

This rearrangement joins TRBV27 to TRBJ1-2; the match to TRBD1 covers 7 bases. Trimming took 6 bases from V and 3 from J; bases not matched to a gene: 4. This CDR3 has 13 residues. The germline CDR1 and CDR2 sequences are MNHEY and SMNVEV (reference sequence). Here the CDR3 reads CASSTGVDYGYTF. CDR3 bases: TGTGCCAGCAGCACAGGGGTTGACTATGGCTACACCTTC.

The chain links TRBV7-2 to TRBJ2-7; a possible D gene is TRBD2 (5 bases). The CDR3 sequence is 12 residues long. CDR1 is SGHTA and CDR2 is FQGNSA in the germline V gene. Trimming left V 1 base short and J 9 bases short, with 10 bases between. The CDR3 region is CASSLDLGRQYF. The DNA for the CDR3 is TGTGCCAGCAGCTTAGATTTGGGGAGGCAGTACTTC.

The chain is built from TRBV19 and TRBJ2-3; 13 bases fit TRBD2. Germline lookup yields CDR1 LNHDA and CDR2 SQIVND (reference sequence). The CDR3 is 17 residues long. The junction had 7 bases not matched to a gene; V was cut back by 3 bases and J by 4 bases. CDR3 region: CASSILGTSGTSDTQYF. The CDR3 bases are TGTGCCAGTAGTATTTTAGGGACTAGCGGGACGTCAGATACGCAGTATTTT.

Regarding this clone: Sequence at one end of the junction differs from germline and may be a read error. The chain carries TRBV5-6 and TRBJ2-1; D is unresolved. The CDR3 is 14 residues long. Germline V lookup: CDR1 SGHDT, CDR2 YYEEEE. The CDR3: CASRLGVLYNEQFF. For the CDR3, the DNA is TGTGCCAGCAGGTTGGGCGTCCTCTACAATGAGCAGTTCTTC.

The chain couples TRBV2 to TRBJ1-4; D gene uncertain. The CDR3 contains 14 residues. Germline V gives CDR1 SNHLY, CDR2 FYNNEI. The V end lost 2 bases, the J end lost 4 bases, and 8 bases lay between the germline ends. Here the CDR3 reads CASSELGSNEKLFF. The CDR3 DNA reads TGTGCCAGCAGTGAACTGGGGAGTAATGAAAAACTGTTTTTT.

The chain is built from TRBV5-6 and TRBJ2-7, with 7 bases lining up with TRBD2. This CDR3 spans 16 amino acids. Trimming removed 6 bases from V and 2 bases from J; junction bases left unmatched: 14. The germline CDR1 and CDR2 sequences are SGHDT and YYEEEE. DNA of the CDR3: TGTGCCAGCACCGGGGACGGGGGGAGGAGGACCTACGAGCAGTACTTC. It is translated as CASTGDGGRRTYEQYF.

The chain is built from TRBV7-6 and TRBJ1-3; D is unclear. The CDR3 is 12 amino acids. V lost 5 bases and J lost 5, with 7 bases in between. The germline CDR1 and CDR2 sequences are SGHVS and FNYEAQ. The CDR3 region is CASSQLRNTIYF. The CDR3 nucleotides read TGTGCCAGCAGCCAATTAAGAAACACCATATATTTT.

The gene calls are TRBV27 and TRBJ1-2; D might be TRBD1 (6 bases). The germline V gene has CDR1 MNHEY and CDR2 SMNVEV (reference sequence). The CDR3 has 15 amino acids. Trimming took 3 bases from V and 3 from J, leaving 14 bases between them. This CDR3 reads CASSFTSGGYYGYTF. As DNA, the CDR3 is TGTGCCAGCAGTTTTACGTCGGGGGGCTACTATGGCTACACCTTC.

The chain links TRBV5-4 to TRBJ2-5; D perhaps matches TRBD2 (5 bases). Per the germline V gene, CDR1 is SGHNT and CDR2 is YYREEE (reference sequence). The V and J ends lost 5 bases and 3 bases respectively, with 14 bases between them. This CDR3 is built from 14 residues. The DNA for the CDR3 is TGTGCCAGCAGTGTGTGGGAGAGGGAAGAGACCCAGTACTTC. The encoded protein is CASSVWEREETQYF.

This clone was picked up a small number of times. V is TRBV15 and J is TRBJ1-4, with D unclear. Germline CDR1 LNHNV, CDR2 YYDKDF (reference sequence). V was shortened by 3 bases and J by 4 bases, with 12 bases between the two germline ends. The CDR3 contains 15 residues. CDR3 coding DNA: TGTGCCACCAGCAGGGTCAAGGGAAGTAATGAAAAACTGTTTTTT. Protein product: CATSRVKGSNEKLFF.

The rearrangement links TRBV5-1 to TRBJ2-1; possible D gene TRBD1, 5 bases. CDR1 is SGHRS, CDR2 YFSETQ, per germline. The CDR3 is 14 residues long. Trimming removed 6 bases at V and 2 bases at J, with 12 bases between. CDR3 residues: CASTLDSPYNEQFF. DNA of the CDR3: TGCGCCAGCACCTTAGACAGTCCCTACAATGAGCAGTTCTTC.

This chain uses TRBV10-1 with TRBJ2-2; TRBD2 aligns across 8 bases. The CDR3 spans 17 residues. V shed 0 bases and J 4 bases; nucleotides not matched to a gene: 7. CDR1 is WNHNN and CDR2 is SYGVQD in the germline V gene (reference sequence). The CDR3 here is CASSESYGSGGTGELFF. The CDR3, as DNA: TGCGCCAGCAGTGAGTCGTACGGCAGCGGGGGCACCGGGGAGCTGTTTTTT.

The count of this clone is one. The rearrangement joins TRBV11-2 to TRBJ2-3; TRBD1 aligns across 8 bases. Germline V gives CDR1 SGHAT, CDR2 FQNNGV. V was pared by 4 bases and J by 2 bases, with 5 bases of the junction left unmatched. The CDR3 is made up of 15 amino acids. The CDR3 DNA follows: TGTGCCAGCAGCTGGACAGGGCAGGTCACAGATACGCAGTATTTT. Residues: CASSWTGQVTDTQYF.

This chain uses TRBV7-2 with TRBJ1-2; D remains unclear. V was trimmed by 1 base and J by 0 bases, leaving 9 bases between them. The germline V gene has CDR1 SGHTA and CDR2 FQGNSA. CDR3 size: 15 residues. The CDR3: CASSLVGLANYGYTF. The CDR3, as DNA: TGTGCCAGCAGCTTAGTCGGATTAGCTAACTATGGCTACACCTTC.

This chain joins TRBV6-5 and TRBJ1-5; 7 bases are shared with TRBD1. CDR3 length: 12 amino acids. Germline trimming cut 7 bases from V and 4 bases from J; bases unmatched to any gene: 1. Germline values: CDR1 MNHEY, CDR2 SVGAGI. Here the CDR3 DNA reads TGTGCCAGCAAACAGGGGAATCAGCCCCAGCATTTT. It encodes CASKQGNQPQHF.

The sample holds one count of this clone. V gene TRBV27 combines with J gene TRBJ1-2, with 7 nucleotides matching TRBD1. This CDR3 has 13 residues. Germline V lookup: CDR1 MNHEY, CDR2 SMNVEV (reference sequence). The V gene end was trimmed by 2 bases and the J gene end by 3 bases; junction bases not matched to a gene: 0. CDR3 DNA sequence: TGTGCCAGCAGTTTAGGACAGGACTATGGCTACACCTTC. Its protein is CASSLGQDYGYTF.

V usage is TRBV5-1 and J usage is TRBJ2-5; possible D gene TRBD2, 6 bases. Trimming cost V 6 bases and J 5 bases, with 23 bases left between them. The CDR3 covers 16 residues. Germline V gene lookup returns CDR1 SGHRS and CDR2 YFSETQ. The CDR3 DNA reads TGCGCCAGCACTCATCTCCGAAGGCGGGAAAGCGAGACCCAGTACTTC. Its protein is CASTHLRRRESETQYF.

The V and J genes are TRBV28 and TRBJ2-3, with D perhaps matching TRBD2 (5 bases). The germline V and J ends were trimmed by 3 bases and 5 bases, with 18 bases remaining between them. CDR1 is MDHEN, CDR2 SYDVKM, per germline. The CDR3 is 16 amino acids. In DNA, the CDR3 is TGTGCCAGCAGTTTCCCCGCCGGGGATCCGATAGATACGCAGTATTTT. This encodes CASSFPAGDPIDTQYF. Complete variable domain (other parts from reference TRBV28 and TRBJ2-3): DVKVTQSSRYLVKRTGEKVFLECVQDMDHENMFWYRQDPGLGLRLIYFSYDVKMKEKGDIPEGYSVSREKKERFSLILESASTNQTSMYLCASSFPAGDPIDTQYFGPGTRLTVL.

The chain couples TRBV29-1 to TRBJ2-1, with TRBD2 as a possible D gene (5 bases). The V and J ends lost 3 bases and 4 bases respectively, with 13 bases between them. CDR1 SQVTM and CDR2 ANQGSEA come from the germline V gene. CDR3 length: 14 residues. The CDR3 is CSVDLSGPYNEQFF. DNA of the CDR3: TGCAGCGTTGATCTGAGCGGCCCTTACAATGAGCAGTTCTTC.

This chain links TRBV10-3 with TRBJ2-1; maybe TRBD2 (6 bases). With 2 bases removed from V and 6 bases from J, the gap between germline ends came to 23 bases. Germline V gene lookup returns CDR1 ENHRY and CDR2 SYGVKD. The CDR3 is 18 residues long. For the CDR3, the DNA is TGTGCCATCAGTGAGCGGGGTGGGCTGGTGGGAGGCCCCAATGAGCAGTTCTTC. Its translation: CAISERGGLVGGPNEQFF.